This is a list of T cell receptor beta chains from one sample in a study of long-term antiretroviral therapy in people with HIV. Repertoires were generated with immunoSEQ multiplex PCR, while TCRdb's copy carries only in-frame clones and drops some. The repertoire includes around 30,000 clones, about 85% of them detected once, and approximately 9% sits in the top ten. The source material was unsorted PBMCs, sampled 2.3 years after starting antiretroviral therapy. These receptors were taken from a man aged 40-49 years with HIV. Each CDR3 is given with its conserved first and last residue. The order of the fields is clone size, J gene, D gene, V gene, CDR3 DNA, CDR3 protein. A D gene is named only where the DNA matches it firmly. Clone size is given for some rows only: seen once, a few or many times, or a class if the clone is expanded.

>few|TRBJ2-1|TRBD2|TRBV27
TGTGCCAGCAGTTCTGGACTAGCGGGAGGGACCCATGAGCAGTTCTTC
CASSSGLAGGTHEQFF
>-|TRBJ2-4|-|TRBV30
TGTGCCTGGAGTACGCCGGGACTAGCCAAAAACATTCAGTACTTC
CAWSTPGLAKNIQYF
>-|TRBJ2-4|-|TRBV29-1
TGCAGCGTCCAGGGGATGGCACAGGACAGCAAAAACATTCAGTACTTC
CSVQGMAQDSKNIQYF
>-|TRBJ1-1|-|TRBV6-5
TGTGCCAGCAGTCCGTCGGACGGAGGGAACACTGAAGCTTTCTTT
CASSPSDGGNTEAFF
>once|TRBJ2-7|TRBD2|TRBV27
TGTGCCAGCAGTCCCTTTCAGGCCGGGACTAGTTCCTACGAGCAGTACTTC
CASSPFQAGTSSYEQYF
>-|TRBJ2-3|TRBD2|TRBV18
TGTGCCAGCTCACCAAGGACTAGGGGCACAGATACGCAGTATTTT
CASSPRTRGTDTQYF
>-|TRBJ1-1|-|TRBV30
TGTGCCTGGAGTGGGGACTTGAGCACTGAAGCTTTCTTT
CAWSGDLSTEAFF
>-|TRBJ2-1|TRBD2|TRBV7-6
TGTGCCAGCAGCCCGTTCCGAAGCGGGGCCTACAATGAGCAGTTCTTC
CASSPFRSGAYNEQFF
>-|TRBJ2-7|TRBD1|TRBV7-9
TGTGCCAGCAACGATCTCCAGGGGGCGGACAGGAGCCCCTACGAGCAGTACTTC
CASNDLQGADRSPYEQYF
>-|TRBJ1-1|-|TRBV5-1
TGCGCCAGCAGCTTGGAGTTAGGGGTGAACACTGAAGCTTTCTTT
CASSLELGVNTEAFF
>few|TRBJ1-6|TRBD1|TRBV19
TGTGCCAGTAGTCCGTGGGACAGGGGCCATTCACCCCTCCACTTT
CASSPWDRGHSPLHF
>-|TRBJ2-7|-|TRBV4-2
TGTGCCAGCAGCCAAGGTTGGGGCGGGGATGGCCTCGGCGAGCAGTACTTC
CASSQGWGGDGLGEQYF
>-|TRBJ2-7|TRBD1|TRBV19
TGTGCCAGTAGCCTGACAGGGGTGGAGCGGTACTTC
CASSLTGVERYF
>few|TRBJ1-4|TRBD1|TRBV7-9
TGTGCCAGCAAACCCCAGGGACAGGACGAAAAACTGTTTTTT
CASKPQGQDEKLFF
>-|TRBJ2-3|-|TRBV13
TGTGCCACCCGCCCGGGGGCTAGCACAGATACGCAGTATTTT
CATRPGASTDTQYF
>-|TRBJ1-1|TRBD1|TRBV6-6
TGTGCCAGCAGGACACGAGACAGGGTTTCCACGGAAGCTTTCTTT
CASRTRDRVSTEAFF
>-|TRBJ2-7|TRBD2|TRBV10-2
TGCGCCAGCGGGGGGGTGGGGGACGAGCAGTACTTC
CASGGVGDEQYF
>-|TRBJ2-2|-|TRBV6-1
TGTGCCAGCAGCCTTAAGGCAGGTGGTACCGGGGAGCTGTTTTTT
CASSLKAGGTGELFF
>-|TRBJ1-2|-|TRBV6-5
TGTGCCAGCAGTTACTCGTCCAGGGTGGATGGCTACACCTTC
CASSYSSRVDGYTF
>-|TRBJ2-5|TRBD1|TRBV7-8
TGTGCCAGCAGCTTAGGACAGGGGGCGCGGTTAGAGACCCAGTACTTC
CASSLGQGARLETQYF
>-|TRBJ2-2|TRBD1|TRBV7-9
TGTGCCAGCAGCTTCCCGACCGGGGACAGCAACACCGGGGAGCTGTTTTTT
CASSFPTGDSNTGELFF
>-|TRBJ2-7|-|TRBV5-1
TGCGCCAGCAGCTTTTCAGAGTCCTACGAGCAGTACTTC
CASSFSESYEQYF
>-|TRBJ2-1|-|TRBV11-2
TGTGCCAGCAGCTTCCACCGTGGGGGCATGGCCTTCGCCTACAATGAGCAGTTCTTC
CASSFHRGGMAFAYNEQFF
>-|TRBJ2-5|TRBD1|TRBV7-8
TGTGCCAGCAGCTTGGACAGGGGGTCGGGGGAGACCCAGTACTTC
CASSLDRGSGETQYF
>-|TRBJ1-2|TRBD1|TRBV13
TGTGCCAGCAGCTTAGGCGACGACAGGGGCTTTGACTATGGCTACACCTTC
CASSLGDDRGFDYGYTF
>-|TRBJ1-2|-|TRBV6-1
TGTGCCAGCAGTGACCTGGAGCCCGCGCGGGGCTACACCTTC
CASSDLEPARGYTF
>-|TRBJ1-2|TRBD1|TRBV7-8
TGTGCCATTGGCGGGACAGGGGGTAACTATGGCTACACCTTC
CAIGGTGGNYGYTF
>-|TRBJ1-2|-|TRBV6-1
TGTGCCAGCTCCCCGGACCCATACAAAAACTATGGCTACACCTTC
CASSPDPYKNYGYTF
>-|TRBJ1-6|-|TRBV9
TGTGCCAGCAGCGTAGGAGCAAAGCTACGGTTGGATTCACCCCTCCACTTT
CASSVGAKLRLDSPLHF
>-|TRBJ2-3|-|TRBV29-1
TGCAGCGTTGTAGGGGGTGGGAGGGGCGGATCAACAGATACGCAGTATTTT
CSVVGGGRGGSTDTQYF
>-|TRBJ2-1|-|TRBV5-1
TGCGCCAGCACCCCGGGGAGCGATGAGCAGTTCTTC
CASTPGSDEQFF
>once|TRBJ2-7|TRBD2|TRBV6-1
TGTGCCAGCAGTGGCGGGACTAGCGGGGTCTACGAGCAGTACTTC
CASSGGTSGVYEQYF
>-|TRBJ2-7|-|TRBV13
TGTGCCAGCAGCTTAGGCCCGGGGGGCGACGAGCAGTACTTC
CASSLGPGGDEQYF
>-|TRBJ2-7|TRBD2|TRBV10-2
TGCGCCAGCAGCCTCGGGGGGTCAGGGGAGCAGTACTTC
CASSLGGSGEQYF
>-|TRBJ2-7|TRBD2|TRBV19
TGTGCCAGTAGTGCGGGGGGGGACTACGAGCAGTACTTC
CASSAGGDYEQYF
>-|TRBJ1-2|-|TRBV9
TGTGCCAGCAGCGTAGTGGCGGGAGGGGAATATGGCTACACCTTC
CASSVVAGGEYGYTF
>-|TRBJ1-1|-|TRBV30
TGTGCCTGGAGTACCGGAGTGGAAGCTTTCTTT
CAWSTGVEAFF
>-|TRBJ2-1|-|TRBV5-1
TGCGCCAGCAGCATAGGACGGAGATCCTACAATGAGCAGTTCTTC
CASSIGRRSYNEQFF
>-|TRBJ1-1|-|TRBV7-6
TGTGCCAGCAGCGCCGTCGGTGGAGCGTTTAACACTGAAGCTTTCTTT
CASSAVGGAFNTEAFF
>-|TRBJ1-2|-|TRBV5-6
TGTGCCAGCAGCTCAAGGCGGGAGCGGTCCTATGGGGGCTACACCTTC
CASSSRRERSYGGYTF